Sequencing of this T cell receptor (beta chain) was carried out in a study of blood T cells in healthy people across ages. Only one count was recorded for this clonotype. The antigen is unknown. Study results and limitations: The study could not conclusively compare naive and antigen-experienced cells, given its unsorted PBMCs.

Then a second PCR, running about 7 to 11 cycles, was carried out with a sample-barcoded 5' primer and a J-beta primer mix. TCRdb analysed the 5' RACE reads with MiXCR anew, one entry per CDR3 protein. This sample has hundreds of thousands of distinct CDR3 sequences, with roughly 48% found just once. This CDR3 spans 15 amino acids. Germline CDR1 and CDR2: SGHTA and FQGTGA. The sequence came from a man aged 30 to 39 in good health. Sequenced material: blood. This chain uses TRBV7-3 with TRBJ2-4; D is perhaps TRBD1 or TRBD2 (5 bases each). The DNA end lines up better with TRBJ2-7; the J call may be wrong. This CDR3 is CASSRGMQGSAEQYF. The CDR3 bases are TGTGCCAGCTCACGAGGGATGCAGGGATCAGCCGAGCAGTACTTC.